Sequencing of this T cell receptor (beta chain) was carried out in a study of blood T cells in healthy people across ages (dated by TCRdb to between 2015 and 2017). Regarding the study in general: Template switching captured roughly one uniquely barcoded TCR beta cDNA molecule per two T cells in model experiments. Age-related changes in TCR beta repertoire diversity were measured in the study by deep sequencing normalized with unique cDNA molecular identifiers. The donors were split into four age groups: young (average about 16 years), middle-aged (39), aged (around 67) and long-lived (about 74). To avoid experimental bias, donors of different ages were randomly spread across the sequencing lanes. Using the same blood draw, the study looked at two additional independent replicas of 1 million unique cDNA reads for two donors, one aged 18 to 30 and the other aged 80 or older. The paper's findings and limits, for the study overall: As age increased, observed TCR beta diversity per million T cells dropped in a roughly linear way, and a significant reduction was already evident by age about 40. Bulk unsorted PBMC profiling prevented conclusive comparison of naive and antigen-experienced compartments. Compared with the aged group, more naive CD4+ T cells, fewer expanded clones and increased TCR diversity were shown by the long-lived group, suggesting age selection. Observed TCR beta diversity correlated strongly with the percentage of naive T cells measured by flow cytometry. Estimates of total diversity based on one million sequenced T cells were regarded as lower bounds and as underestimates. The CMV infection status of donors was not known, potentially confounding age-related changes in expanded clonotypes.

Library preparation used 5' RACE. TCRdb records Illumina HiSeq 2500 as the sequencer. A second PCR of about 7 to 12 cycles was run with a J-beta primer mix and a sample-barcoded 5' primer. Each TCR beta cDNA molecule received a unique molecular identifier from a template-switch 5' adaptor carrying 12 random nucleotides. At least 2.5 million CDR3-containing paired-end reads were obtained from each sample. The Mint cDNA synthesis kit, primed by a TRBC-specific oligonucleotide, was used to synthesize first-strand cDNA from all RNA. After uracil-DNA glycosylase treatment, a first 18-cycle PCR used universal primers M1SS and BC2_uni_R on all cDNA. Turning to the authors' computational methods: Normalization of each sample was performed by random selection of 1 million high-quality reads, each carrying a distinct molecular identifier. Reads sharing molecular identifiers were discarded rather than binned into consensus sequences. MiTCR, set to a Q25 quality threshold and the strictest error-elimination algorithm, was used for CDR3 identification, clonotype clustering and error correction. A nonparametric unseen species model using Euler transformation provided a lower-bound estimate of total TCR beta diversity. TCRdb reworked the public reads: Q25 trimming with fastp, MiXCR clone assembly, productive beta chains retained. Rows are unified per CDR3 protein, each entry keeping the most common DNA and genes. The V and J calls, along with clone size, are taken from TCRdb and not from the paper's own processing. The sample table lists about 1.5 million distinct CDR3 sequences, 42% of them with a count of one. The ten largest clones capture roughly 7.7% of the sample.

The approximately 39 donors, aged about 6 to 95 years, were systemically healthy Caucasian individuals from Russia. Each donor gave 8 to 10 milliliters of peripheral blood, drawn into EDTA-treated Vacutainer tubes. PBMCs were isolated by Ficoll-Paque density-gradient centrifugation, with at least 7 million obtained per sample. Trizol reagent was used to extract total RNA from the PBMCs, yielding at least 5 micrograms per sample. Naive CD45RAhigh/CD27high T cell percentages were measured by flow cytometry on a PBMC aliquot from every donor. The junction shows trimming of 4 bases on V and 15 bases on J, plus 18 bases between the germline ends. The CDR3 holds 13 amino acids from the cysteine to the phenylalanine. The kept DNA is CDR3 alone, 39 bases in frame from the first base. The germline V gene (reference sequence) supplies CDR1 LGHDT and CDR2 YNNKEL. With regard to this clonotype: Its antigen has not been determined. Per-nucleotide qualities are absent, and no much larger clonotype sits a single base away.

The chain links TRBV3-1 with TRBJ1-4, with the D gene uncertain. Material for sequencing was blood. This TCR was recovered from a young woman in good health. The CDR3 protein sequence reads: CASSRRPDLRVFF. The DNA is as follows: TGTGCCAGCAGCCGTCGACCAGATCTAAGGGTGTTTTTT.